Listed here are 22 T cell receptor beta chains from one sample, sequenced in a study of OX40 agonist ivuxolimab in advanced cancers. Profiling relied on immunoSEQ multiplex PCR, and the TCRdb table lists in-frame clones only, not all of them. Here the sample spans 85,000 to 100,000 clones, 93% being singletons. This specimen consisted of CD4+ or CD8+ T cells sorted from blood, obtained in a trial of the OX40 agonist ivuxolimab. These TCRs come from an adult with an advanced solid tumor such as melanoma, head and neck, liver or kidney cancer.

This clone occurred once. The chain carries TRBV9 and TRBJ2-3; no clear D gene. Germline V lookup: CDR1 SGDLS, CDR2 YYNGEE. CDR3 length equals 11 residues. With 4 bases removed from V and 4 bases from J, the gap between germline ends came to 4 bases. The CDR3 sequence: CASSLADTQYF. CDR3 nucleotides: TGTGCCAGCAGCCTAGCAGATACGCAGTATTTT.

This chain connects TRBV30 to TRBJ2-1; no clear D gene. CDR3 length equals 13 residues. V was shortened by 0 bases and J by 7 bases, with 10 bases between the two germline ends. The V gene's germline CDR1 is GTSNPN and CDR2 SVGIG (reference sequence). The CDR3 reads CAWSVGLSNEQFF. The CDR3, as DNA: TGTGCCTGGAGTGTCGGATTGTCGAATGAGCAGTTCTTC.

This chain uses TRBV6-4 with TRBJ2-7, with D tentatively TRBD1 (5 bases). Trimming left V 1 base short and J 3 bases short, with 10 bases between. The CDR3 sequence is 14 residues long. The V gene's germline CDR1 is MRHNA and CDR2 SNTAGT. The CDR3 loop reads CASSDLQELYEQYF. The DNA for the CDR3 is TGTGCCAGCAGTGACTTACAGGAACTCTACGAGCAGTACTTC.

The chain couples TRBV28 to TRBJ2-7; TRBD2 matches at 9 bases. Germline-derived CDR1 and CDR2 are MDHEN and SYDVKM. The CDR3 spans 16 residues. The CDR3 reads CASSPSPTAGTSRFTV. In DNA form, the CDR3 reads TGTGCCAGCAGTCCTTCCCCGACCGCCGGGACTAGCCGTTTCACCGTC.

The chain has TRBV30 and TRBJ1-1; unclear D gene. Trimming took off 6 bases at V and 3 bases at J, with 14 bases between the two ends. The CDR3 is 13 residues long. Germline V gives CDR1 GTSNPN, CDR2 SVGIG (reference sequence). This CDR3 is CACRPGLYTEAFF. The DNA of the CDR3 is TGTGCCTGTCGACCCGGACTATACACTGAAGCTTTCTTT. Full variable domain (rest looked up from reference TRBV30 and TRBJ1-1): SQTIHQWPATLVQPVGSPLSLECTVEGTSNPNLYWYRQAAGRGLQLLFYSVGIGQISSEVPQNLSASRPQDRQFILSSKKLLLSDSGFYLCACRPGLYTEAFFGQGTRLTVV.

The rearrangement uses TRBV6-5 and TRBJ1-6; unclear D gene. The CDR3 sequence is 14 residues long. The V and J ends lost 2 bases and 14 bases respectively, with 16 bases between them. The germline V gene has CDR1 MNHEY and CDR2 SVGAGI. DNA for the CDR3: TGTGCCAGCAGTTACACGGGGTCGTGGGCCACCCTCCACTTT. Translation: CASSYTGSWATLHF.

A note on this clone: A read error may account for a junction end that differs from germline. The chain joins TRBV7-7 to TRBJ1-4; a possible D gene is TRBD1 (6 bases). The CDR3 covers 14 residues. Germline-derived CDR1 and CDR2 are SSHAT and FNYEAQ (reference sequence). The DNA of the CDR3 is TGTGCTAGCAGCTCCGGACAGCACGCCGCAAAACTGTTTTTT. Residues: CASSSGQHAAKLFF. Drawing the rest from reference TRBV7-7 and TRBJ1-4, the complete variable domain is GAGVSQSPRYKVTKRGQDVTLRCDPISSHATLYWYQQALGQGPEFLTYFNYEAQPDKSGLPSDRFSAERPEGSISTLTIQRTEQRDSAMYRCASSSGQHAAKLFFGSGTQLSVL.

The rearrangement joins TRBV10-3 to TRBJ1-5; 11 bases agree with TRBD1. Per the germline V gene, CDR1 is ENHRY and CDR2 is SYGVKD. The CDR3 spans 14 residues. With 10 bases clipped from V and 9 bases from J, the junction kept 11 bases outside the gene matches. The DNA for the CDR3 is TGTGCCACCCGCGGACAGGGGGCCATCGTGCCCCAGCATTTT. This codes for CATRGQGAIVPQHF.

The chain has TRBV5-1 and TRBJ1-2; 9 bases match TRBD1. The J segment lost 6 bases and the V segment lost 4 bases, leaving 10 bases of the junction unmatched. Germline V gene sequence: CDR1 SGHRS, CDR2 YFSETQ. The CDR3 loop spans 15 amino acids. The CDR3 protein is CASSRRGQGNDGYTF. CDR3 bases: TGCGCCAGCAGCCGCAGAGGACAGGGGAATGATGGCTACACCTTC.

This clone was recorded only once. The chain employs TRBV4-2 and TRBJ1-5; 9 bases are a match to TRBD1. V gave up 2 bases and J gave up 3 bases; unmatched junction bases: 17. This CDR3 has 20 residues. CDR1 is LGHNA and CDR2 is YNFKEQ in the germline V gene. Here the CDR3 DNA reads TGTGCCAGCAGCCAAAGCCCCTCCGGGACAGGGACGTTTGTCAATCAGCCCCAGCATTTT. Residues: CASSQSPSGTGTFVNQPQHF.

The chain joins TRBV10-2 to TRBJ1-6, with a tentative D call TRBD1 (5 bases). This CDR3 region has 15 residues. Germline V lookup: CDR1 WSHSY, CDR2 SAAADI. V was pared by 2 bases and J by 7 bases, with 12 bases between. The CDR3 bases are TGCGCCAGCAGTGAGCGACAGCTTTACAATTCACCCCTCCACTTT. It is translated as CASSERQLYNSPLHF.

This sequence joins TRBV2 and TRBJ1-2; D is unresolved. CDR1 is SNHLY and CDR2 is FYNNEI in the germline V gene. V shed 1 base and J shed 4 bases, with 7 bases lying between them. The CDR3 runs to 13 residues. The CDR3 DNA is TGTGCCAGCAGTGAAGGGCAGCTCTATGGCTACACCTTC. Translated, it gives CASSEGQLYGYTF.

This clone was counted only a few times. The chain uses TRBV18 and TRBJ2-1; 13 nucleotides line up with TRBD2. V shed 5 bases, J shed 7 bases, and the junction held 8 bases outside the gene matches. CDR1 is KGHSH, CDR2 LQKENI, per germline. The CDR3 has 16 amino acids. In DNA, the CDR3 is TGTGCCAGCTCAAAGACTAGCGGGAGGACACGGAATGAGCAGTTCTTC. Amino acid sequence: CASSKTSGRTRNEQFF.

The gene calls are TRBV6-5 and TRBJ1-3, with a tentative D call TRBD1 (6 bases). The ends were cut back, 6 bases at V and 1 base at J, with 13 bases in the middle. Germline loops: CDR1 MNHEY, CDR2 SVGAGI. The CDR3 has 15 amino acids. CDR3 sequence reads: CASSLRGGSGNTIYF. In nucleotides, the CDR3 is TGTGCCAGCAGCCTAAGGGGGGGATCTGGAAACACCATATATTTT.

The CDR3 protein is CASSPGTVNQPQHF. CDR3 bases: TGTGCCAGCAGCCCCGGGACAGTAAATCAGCCCCAGCATTTT. The V gene is TRBV6-6, the J gene TRBJ1-5; 7 bases map to TRBD1. Germline V gives CDR1 MNHNY, CDR2 SVGAGI (reference sequence). The V and J ends lost 6 bases and 4 bases, in that order; junction bases with no gene match: 6. CDR3 length: 14 amino acids.

V is TRBV6-5 and J is TRBJ1-2; no clear D gene. The CDR3 is made up of 13 amino acids. Germline V gene data show CDR1 as MNHEY and CDR2 as SVGAGI. V lost 5 bases and J 2 bases, leaving 9 bases between the germline ends. CDR3 residues: CASSPDYNYGYTF. CDR3 nucleotides: TGTGCCAGCAGTCCAGACTACAACTATGGCTACACCTTC.

This chain joins TRBV7-2 and TRBJ2-1; 8 positions match TRBD1. The germline V gene encodes CDR1 SGHTA and CDR2 FQGNSA. The CDR3 is 13 residues long. With 5 bases clipped from V and 12 bases from J, the junction kept 9 bases outside the gene matches. CDR3: CASSLRQGIGQFF. The CDR3 nucleotides are TGTGCCAGCAGCCTACGACAGGGGATCGGGCAGTTCTTC. The full variable domain, with the rest looked up from reference TRBV7-2 and TRBJ2-1, is GAGVSQSPSNKVTEKGKDVELRCDPISGHTALYWYRQSLGQGLEFLIYFQGNSAPDKSGLPSDRFSAERTGGSVSTLTIQRTQQEDSAVYLCASSLRQGIGQFFGPGTRLTVL.

The rearrangement joins TRBV10-3 to TRBJ2-3, with D unresolved. V lost 6 bases, J lost 0 bases, and 7 bases lay in between. From germline, CDR1 is ENHRY and CDR2 SYGVKD. The CDR3 loop spans 13 amino acids. The CDR3 protein is CAIRPASTDTQYF. The CDR3 coding sequence is TGTGCCATCAGACCCGCTAGCACAGATACGCAGTATTTT.

The CDR3 DNA reads as TGTGCCAGCACCCTTCAGAGGAAGGTGGAAAACACCATATATTTT. Its translation is CASTLQRKVENTIYF. V is TRBV28 and J is TRBJ1-3; D is ambiguous. V gave up 7 bases and J gave up 6 bases, with 19 bases separating them. The CDR3 is 15 residues long. Germline-derived CDR1 and CDR2 are MDHEN and SYDVKM.

The rearrangement links TRBV7-2 to TRBJ2-1; D gene ambiguous. The CDR3 has 15 residues. V was shortened by 5 bases and J by 0 bases, with 11 bases between the two germline ends. Germline V CDR1 and CDR2: SGHTA, FQGNSA. CDR3 nucleotide sequence: TGTGCCAGCAGCCATGCATGGAGCTCCTACAATGAGCAGTTCTTC. Protein sequence: CASSHAWSSYNEQFF.

The J gene is TRBJ1-4, the V gene TRBV6-6; D possibly corresponds to TRBD1 (5 bases). Trimming cost V 10 bases and J 3 bases, with 18 bases left between them. The CDR3 loop spans 15 amino acids. CDR1 MNHNY and CDR2 SVGAGI come from the germline V gene (reference sequence). This CDR3 reads CATIRDVLANEKLFF. DNA for the CDR3: TGTGCCACCATCCGGGACGTACTAGCTAATGAAAAACTGTTTTTT.

J is TRBJ1-5 and V is TRBV6-5; possible D gene TRBD1, 5 bases. The CDR3 is made up of 13 amino acids. Trimming cost V 6 bases and J 6 bases, with 12 bases left between them. CDR1 is MNHEY, CDR2 SVGAGI, per germline. The DNA for the CDR3 is TGTGCCAGCAGGTGGGGACTATCTCAGCCCCAGCATTTT. Protein sequence: CASRWGLSQPQHF.